The source of this T cell receptor beta chain is a study of blood T cells in healthy people across ages. Germline CDR1 reads SGHAT; CDR2 reads FQDESV (reference sequence). The trim removed 6 bases at V and 4 bases at J, leaving 7 bases unmatched. This CDR3 spans 14 amino acids. A second about 7 to 12 cycle PCR used barcoded and J-beta primers. MiXCR, applied by TCRdb to the 5' RACE reads, yields one record per CDR3 protein. Of some 1.1 million distinct CDR3 sequences in the sample, roughly two fifths were seen once. The chain recombines TRBV11-1 with TRBJ2-5, with 8 positions matching TRBD1. The sequenced sample was blood. The sequence was collected from a man younger than 30 in good health. The CDR3 reads CASSSGTGGETQYF. Here the CDR3 DNA reads TGTGCCAGCAGTTCCGGGACAGGTGGAGAGACCCAGTACTTC.